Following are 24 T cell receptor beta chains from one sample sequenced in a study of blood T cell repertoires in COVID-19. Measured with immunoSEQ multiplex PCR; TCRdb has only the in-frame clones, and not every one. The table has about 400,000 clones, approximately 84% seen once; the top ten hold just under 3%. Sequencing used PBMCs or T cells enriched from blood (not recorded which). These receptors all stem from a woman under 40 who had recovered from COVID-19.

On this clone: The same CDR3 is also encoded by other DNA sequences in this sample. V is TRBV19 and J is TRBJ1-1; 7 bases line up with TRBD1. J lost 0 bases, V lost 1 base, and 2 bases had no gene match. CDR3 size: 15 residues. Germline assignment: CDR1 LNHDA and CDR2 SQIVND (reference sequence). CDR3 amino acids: CASSIVGGVNTEAFF. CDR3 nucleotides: TGTGCCAGTAGTATAGTAGGGGGCGTGAACACTGAAGCTTTCTTT.

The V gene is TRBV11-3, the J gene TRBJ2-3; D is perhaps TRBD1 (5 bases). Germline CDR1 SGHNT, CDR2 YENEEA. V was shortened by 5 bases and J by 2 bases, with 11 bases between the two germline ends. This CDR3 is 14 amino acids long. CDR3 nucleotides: TGTGCCAGCAGCCTTAGACAGATCACAGATACGCAGTATTTT. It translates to CASSLRQITDTQYF. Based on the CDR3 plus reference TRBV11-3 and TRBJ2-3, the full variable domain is EAGVVQSPRYKIIEKKQPVAFWCNPISGHNTLYWYLQNLGQGPELLIRYENEEAVDDSQLPKDRFSAERLKGVDSTLKIQPAELGDSAVYLCASSLRQITDTQYFGPGTRLTVL.

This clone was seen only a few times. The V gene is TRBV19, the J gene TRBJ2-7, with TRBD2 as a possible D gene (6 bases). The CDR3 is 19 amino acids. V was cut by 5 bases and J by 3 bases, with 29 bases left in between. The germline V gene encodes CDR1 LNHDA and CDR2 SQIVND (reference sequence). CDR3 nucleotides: TGTGCCAGTAGTGGGGAGGTGGCAGGGCCCCAATATTGGGTCTACGAGCAGTACTTC. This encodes CASSGEVAGPQYWVYEQYF.

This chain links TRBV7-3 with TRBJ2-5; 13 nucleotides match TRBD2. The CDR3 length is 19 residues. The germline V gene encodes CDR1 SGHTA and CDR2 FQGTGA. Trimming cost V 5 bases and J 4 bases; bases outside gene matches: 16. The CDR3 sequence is CASSPKTSGGSSWRETQYF. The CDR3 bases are TGTGCCAGCAGCCCCAAGACTAGCGGGGGGAGTTCATGGCGAGAGACCCAGTACTTC.

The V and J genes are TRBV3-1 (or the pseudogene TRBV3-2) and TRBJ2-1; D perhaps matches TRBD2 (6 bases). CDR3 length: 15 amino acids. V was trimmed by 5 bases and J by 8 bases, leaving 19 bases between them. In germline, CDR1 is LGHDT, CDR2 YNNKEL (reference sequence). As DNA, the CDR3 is TGTGCCAGCAGCTTTCCTGACCCGGGGGTCGATGAGCAGTTCTTC. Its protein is CASSFPDPGVDEQFF.

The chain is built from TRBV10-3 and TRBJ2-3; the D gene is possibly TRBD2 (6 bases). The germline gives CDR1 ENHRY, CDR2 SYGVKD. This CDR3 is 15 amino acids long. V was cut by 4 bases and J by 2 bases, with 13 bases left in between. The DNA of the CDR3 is TGTGCCATCAGTGGGATTAGCGGAAACACAGATACGCAGTATTTT. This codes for CAISGISGNTDTQYF.

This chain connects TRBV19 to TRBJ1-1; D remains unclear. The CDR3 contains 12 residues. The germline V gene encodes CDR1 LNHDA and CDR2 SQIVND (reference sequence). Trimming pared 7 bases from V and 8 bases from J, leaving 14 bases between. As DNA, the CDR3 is TGTGCCAGTACCCTCGTCGGGGAAGAAGCTTTCTTT. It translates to CASTLVGEEAFF.

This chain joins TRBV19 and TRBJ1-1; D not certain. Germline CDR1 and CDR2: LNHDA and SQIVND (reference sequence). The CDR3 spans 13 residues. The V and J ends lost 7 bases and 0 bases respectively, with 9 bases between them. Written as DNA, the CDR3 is TGTGCCAGTACCAGTGACATGAACACTGAAGCTTTCTTT. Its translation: CASTSDMNTEAFF.

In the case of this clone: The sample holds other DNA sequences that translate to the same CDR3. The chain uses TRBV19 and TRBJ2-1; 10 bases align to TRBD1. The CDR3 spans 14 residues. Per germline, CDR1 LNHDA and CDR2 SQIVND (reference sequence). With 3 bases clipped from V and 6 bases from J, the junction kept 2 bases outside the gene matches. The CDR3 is CASSIRDRGNEQFF. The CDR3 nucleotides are TGTGCCAGTAGTATCCGGGACAGGGGCAATGAGCAGTTCTTC.

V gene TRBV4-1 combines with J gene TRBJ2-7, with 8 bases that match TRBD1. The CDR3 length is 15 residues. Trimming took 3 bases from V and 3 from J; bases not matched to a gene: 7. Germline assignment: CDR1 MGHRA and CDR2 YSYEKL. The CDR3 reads CASSHGSRGLYEQYF. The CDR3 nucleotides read TGCGCCAGCAGCCACGGTTCCAGGGGGCTCTACGAGCAGTACTTC.

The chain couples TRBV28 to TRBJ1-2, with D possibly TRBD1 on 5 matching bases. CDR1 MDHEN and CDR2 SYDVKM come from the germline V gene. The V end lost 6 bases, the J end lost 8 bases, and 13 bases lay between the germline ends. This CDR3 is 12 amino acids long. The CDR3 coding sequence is TGTGCCAGCAGGGCAGGGTTCGTGGGCTACACCTTC. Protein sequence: CASRAGFVGYTF.

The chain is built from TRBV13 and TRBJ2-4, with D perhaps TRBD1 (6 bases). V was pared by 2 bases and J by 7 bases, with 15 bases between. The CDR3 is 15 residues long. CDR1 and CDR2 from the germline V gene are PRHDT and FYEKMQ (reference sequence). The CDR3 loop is CASSLRQGLGNIQYF. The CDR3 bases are TGTGCCAGCAGCTTACGGCAGGGGCTCGGGAACATTCAGTACTTC.

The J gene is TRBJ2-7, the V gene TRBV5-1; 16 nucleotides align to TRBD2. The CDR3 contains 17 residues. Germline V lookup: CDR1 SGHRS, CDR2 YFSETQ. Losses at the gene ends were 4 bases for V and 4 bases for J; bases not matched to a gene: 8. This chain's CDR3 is CASSPGTSGGVSYEQYF. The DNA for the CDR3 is TGCGCCAGCAGCCCCGGGACTAGCGGGGGGGTTTCGTACGAGCAGTACTTC.

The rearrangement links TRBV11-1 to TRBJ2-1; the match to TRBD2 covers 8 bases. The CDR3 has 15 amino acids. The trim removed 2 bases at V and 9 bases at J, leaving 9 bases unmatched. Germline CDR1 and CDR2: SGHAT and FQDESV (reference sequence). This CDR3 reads CASSLRTAGVIEQFF. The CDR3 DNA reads TGTGCCAGCAGCTTACGAACAGCGGGAGTTATTGAGCAGTTCTTC.

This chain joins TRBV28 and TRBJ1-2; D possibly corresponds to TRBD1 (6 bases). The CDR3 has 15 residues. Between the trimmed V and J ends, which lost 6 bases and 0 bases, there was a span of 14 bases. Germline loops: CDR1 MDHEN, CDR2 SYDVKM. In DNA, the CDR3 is TGTGCCAGCAGCCTCGGGACACTCGCTAACTATGGCTACACCTTC. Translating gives CASSLGTLANYGYTF.

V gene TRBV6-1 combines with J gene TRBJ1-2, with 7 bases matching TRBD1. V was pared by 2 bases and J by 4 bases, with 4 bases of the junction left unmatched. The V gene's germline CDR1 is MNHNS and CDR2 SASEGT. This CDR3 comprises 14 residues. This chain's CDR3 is CASSERDSGYGYTF. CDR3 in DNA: TGTGCCAGCAGTGAACGGGACAGTGGCTATGGCTACACCTTC.

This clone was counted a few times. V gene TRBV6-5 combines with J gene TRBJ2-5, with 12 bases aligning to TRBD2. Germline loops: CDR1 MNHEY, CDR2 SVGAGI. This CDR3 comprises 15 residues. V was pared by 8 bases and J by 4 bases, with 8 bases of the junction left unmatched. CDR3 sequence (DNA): TGTGCCAGCGTTTGGACTAGCGGGATTGGAGAGACCCAGTACTTC. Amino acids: CASVWTSGIGETQYF.

The CDR3 here is CASSLDGGTVQPQHF. DNA of the CDR3: TGTGCCAGCAGCTTGGATGGAGGGACGGTTCAGCCCCAGCATTTT. The chain carries TRBV5-8 and TRBJ1-5; tentative D call: TRBD1 (5 bases). V lost 0 bases and J lost 6, with 13 bases in between. The CDR3 is made up of 15 amino acids. Germline loops: CDR1 SGHTS, CDR2 YDEGEE.

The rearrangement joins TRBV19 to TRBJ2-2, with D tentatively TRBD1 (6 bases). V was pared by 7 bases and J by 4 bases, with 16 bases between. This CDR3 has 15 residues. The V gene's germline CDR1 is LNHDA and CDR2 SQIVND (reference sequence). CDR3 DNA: TGTGCCAGTATGGCCAGGGGTCGAATCACCGGGGAGCTGTTTTTT. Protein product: CASMARGRITGELFF.

In DNA form, the CDR3 reads TGTGCCAGCAGCTTAACAACACCCTCGGAGCAGTACTTC. Amino acids: CASSLTTPSEQYF. The chain recombines TRBV7-9 with TRBJ2-7, with D hard to call. There are 13 residues in the CDR3. Germline CDR1 is SEHNR and CDR2 is FQNEAQ (reference sequence). V lost 2 bases, J lost 7 bases, and 12 bases lay in between.

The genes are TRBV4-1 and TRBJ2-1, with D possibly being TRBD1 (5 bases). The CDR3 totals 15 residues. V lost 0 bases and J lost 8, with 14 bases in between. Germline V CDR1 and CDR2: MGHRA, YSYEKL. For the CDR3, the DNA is TGCGCCAGCAGCCAAGACGGCGGCAGGGTCGATGAGCAGTTCTTC. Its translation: CASSQDGGRVDEQFF.

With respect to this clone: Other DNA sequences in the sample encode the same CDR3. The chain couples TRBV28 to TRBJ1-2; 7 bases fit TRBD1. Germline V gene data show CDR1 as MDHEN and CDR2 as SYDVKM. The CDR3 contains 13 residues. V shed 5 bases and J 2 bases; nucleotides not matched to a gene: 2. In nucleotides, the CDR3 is TGTGCCAGCAGTCAGGGACAGAACTATGGCTACACCTTC. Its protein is CASSQGQNYGYTF.

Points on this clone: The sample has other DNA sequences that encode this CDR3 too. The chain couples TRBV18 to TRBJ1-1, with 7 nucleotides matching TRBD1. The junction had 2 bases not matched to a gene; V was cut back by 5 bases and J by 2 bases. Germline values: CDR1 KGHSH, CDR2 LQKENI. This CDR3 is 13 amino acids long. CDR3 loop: CASSTGENTEAFF. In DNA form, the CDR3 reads TGTGCCAGCTCAACAGGGGAAAACACTGAAGCTTTCTTT.

For the CDR3, the DNA is TGCAGTGCTAGTCTCAGGGAGGCTGGCTACACCTTC. This codes for CSASLREAGYTF. The V and J genes are TRBV20-1 and TRBJ1-2, with a weak D call TRBD1 (5 bases). V was trimmed by 3 bases and J by 7 bases, leaving 12 bases between them. The CDR3 runs 12 residues. CDR1 and CDR2 (germline): DFQATT, SNEGSKA (reference sequence).